A single sample gave rise to the 13 T cell receptor beta chains below, sequenced in a study of blood T cell repertoires in COVID-19. Using immunoSEQ multiplex PCR, the repertoire was profiled, and TCRdb retains in-frame clones only, with some absent. The sample lists 110,000 to 150,000 clones, approximately 80% seen once, with more than 5% in the top ten. The sequencing sample was made of PBMCs or T cells enriched from blood (not recorded which). These receptors originate from a middle-aged woman who had recovered from COVID-19.

The gene calls are TRBV30 and TRBJ1-1; D gene ambiguous. V gave up 3 bases and J gave up 5 bases, with 16 bases separating them. The CDR3 extends over 14 amino acids. Per the germline V gene, CDR1 is GTSNPN and CDR2 is SVGIG (reference sequence). The CDR3 DNA is TGTGCCTGGAGGGGAAGGACCCGGGGTACTGAAGCTTTCTTT. Its protein product is CAWRGRTRGTEAFF.

The gene calls are TRBV30 and TRBJ2-3; 8 bases line up with TRBD1. The CDR3 is made up of 14 amino acids. Germline trimming cut 3 bases from V and 4 bases from J; bases unmatched to any gene: 6. Germline loops: CDR1 GTSNPN, CDR2 SVGIG (reference sequence). The CDR3 loop reads CAWRRSGGADTQYF. The CDR3 nucleotides read TGTGCCTGGAGGAGGTCAGGGGGCGCAGATACGCAGTATTTT.

The J gene is TRBJ2-7, the V gene TRBV27, with D perhaps TRBD2 (6 bases). Trimming cost V 2 bases and J 2 bases, with 7 bases left between them. The CDR3 runs to 13 residues. Germline CDR1 is MNHEY and CDR2 is SMNVEV (reference sequence). The CDR3, as DNA: TGTGCCAGCAGTTTACCGGGGGCCTACGAGCAGTACTTC. As protein: CASSLPGAYEQYF.

This rearrangement joins TRBV15 to TRBJ1-2; 7 bases are a match to TRBD1. The V and J ends lost 0 bases and 3 bases, in that order; junction bases with no gene match: 4. CDR1 is LNHNV and CDR2 is YYDKDF in the germline V gene (reference sequence). This CDR3 spans 15 amino acids. The CDR3 protein is CATSRDAGTDYGYTF. In DNA, the CDR3 is TGTGCCACCAGCAGAGATGCCGGGACAGACTATGGCTACACCTTC.

The chain couples TRBV7-3 to TRBJ2-1; 8 nucleotides line up with TRBD2. Germline V CDR1 and CDR2: SGHTA, FQGTGA. The CDR3 consists of 19 residues. V lost 2 bases, J lost 8 bases, and 20 bases stayed unmatched. CDR3 in DNA: TGTGCCAGCAGCTTATCCCCTCTCACTAGCGGTCCCTTGATCGATGAGCAGTTCTTC. Translating gives CASSLSPLTSGPLIDEQFF.

The chain couples TRBV7-3 to TRBJ1-1; no clear D gene. This CDR3 has 13 amino acids. Germline CDR1 and CDR2: SGHTA and FQGTGA. Deletions cut 3 bases from V and 4 bases from J, with 9 bases between. CDR3 residues: CASSLSSGTEAFF. The CDR3 DNA sequence: TGTGCCAGCAGCTTGTCGTCGGGCACTGAAGCTTTCTTT.

This chain uses TRBV9 with TRBJ1-1, with D tentatively TRBD1 (6 bases). Per germline, CDR1 SGDLS and CDR2 YYNGEE. This CDR3 is 15 amino acids long. V dropped 3 bases and J dropped 0 bases, with 12 bases sitting between them. CDR3 residues: CASSETTGMNTEAFF. The CDR3, as DNA: TGTGCCAGCAGCGAGACGACAGGTATGAACACTGAAGCTTTCTTT.

The chain carries TRBV24-1 and TRBJ2-5; 9 nucleotides agree with TRBD1. The CDR3 has 14 amino acids. V lost 4 bases and J lost 4; bases outside the gene matches: 3. Per germline, CDR1 KGHDR and CDR2 SFDVKD. The CDR3: CATSETDRGETQYF. The CDR3 nucleotides read TGTGCCACCAGTGAAACGGACAGGGGAGAGACCCAGTACTTC.

The chain is built from TRBV7-9 and TRBJ1-5; TRBD1 might be the D (6 bases). V lost 5 bases, J lost 1 base, and 21 bases lay in between. Germline V lookup: CDR1 SEHNR, CDR2 FQNEAQ (reference sequence). This CDR3 spans 18 amino acids. CDR3 nucleotides: TGTGCCAGCAGCCCAGTACAGGGCTATATTGGGAGCAATCAGCCCCAGCATTTT. Its protein product is CASSPVQGYIGSNQPQHF.

The chain carries TRBV2 and TRBJ2-3; 9 nucleotides agree with TRBD1. The CDR3 covers 15 residues. Unmatched junction bases numbered 5, after V lost 7 bases and J lost 0 bases. Looked up from germline, CDR1 is SNHLY and CDR2 is FYNNEI. The CDR3 sequence is CASTPGTGSTDTQYF. The CDR3 DNA is TGTGCCAGCACCCCCGGGACAGGGAGCACAGATACGCAGTATTTT.

This CDR3 reads CASSPGLAGGDTQYF. The CDR3 bases are TGTGCCAGCAGTCCCGGACTAGCGGGCGGAGATACGCAGTATTTT. The rearrangement uses TRBV6-4 and TRBJ2-3; 11 bases fit TRBD2. The CDR3 extends over 15 amino acids. Germline trimming cut 5 bases from V and 5 bases from J; bases unmatched to any gene: 6. The germline gives CDR1 MRHNA, CDR2 SNTAGT.

This rearrangement joins TRBV9 to TRBJ1-1, with 10 bases fitting TRBD1. The germline V gene has CDR1 SGDLS and CDR2 YYNGEE. CDR3 length equals 14 residues. J was trimmed by 4 bases and V by 4 bases; bases with no gene match: 4. The CDR3 coding sequence is TGTGCCAGCAGCCAAGGACAGGGGGTCACTGAAGCTTTCTTT. Encoded protein: CASSQGQGVTEAFF.

Concerning this clone itself: A junction end diverges from the germline sequence, so it may reflect a read error. This chain links TRBV5-6 with TRBJ1-2; 8 bases are shared with TRBD1. The CDR3 totals 16 residues. CDR1 is SGHDT, CDR2 YYEEEE, per germline. The CDR3 nucleotides are TGTGCCAGCAGCTTGGGGCAGGGGGCAAATGGGGTAGTAAACCCCTTC. This encodes CASSLGQGANGVVNPF.